This T cell receptor (beta chain) stems from a study of blood T cell repertoires in COVID-19. The count of this clone is one. How the authors handled the data: Amplifying reference gene primers gave estimates of nucleated cell counts. Assay: immunoSEQ multiplex PCR; the TCRdb copy retains only in-frame clones and omits some. The V and J calls and clone size were taken over from that table, and D and trimming were inferred from the DNA. The sample consists of some 210,000 clones, 80% to 90% of them appearing once. CDR3 length equals 15 residues. Germline V gene data show CDR1 as SGHRS and CDR2 as YFSETQ. The V segment lost 1 base and the J segment 5 bases; nucleotides outside the gene matches: 8.

The TCR sequence derives from a man aged 45 to 65 with active or convalescent COVID-19. The specimen sequenced was peripheral blood. V usage is TRBV5-1 and J usage is TRBJ2-7, with TRBD2 matching over 8 bases. The CDR3 loop is CASSLTGGAGDEQYF. Written as DNA, the CDR3 is TGCGCCAGCAGCTTGACGGGAGGGGCTGGGGACGAGCAGTACTTC.